Listed here are 9 T cell receptor beta chains from one sample, sequenced in a study of lymphopenia after photon versus proton radiotherapy. The table came from immunoSEQ multiplex PCR; TCRdb's copy has only in-frame clones and leaves some out. The sample yields about 12,000 clones, roughly 90% seen once. The sequenced sample was peripheral blood, obtained from a patient treated with proton-based radiotherapy. These receptors all stem from a man in his sixties with pancreatic cancer.

This chain uses TRBV5-1 with TRBJ1-2, with a possible D match to TRBD1 (6 bases). CDR1 and CDR2 from the germline V gene are SGHRS and YFSETQ. With 0 bases removed from V and 6 bases from J, the gap between germline ends came to 15 bases. CDR3 size: 15 residues. The CDR3 nucleotides are TGCGCCAGCAGCTTGGCCTCGGGGGCAGGCGATGGCTACACCTTC. The encoded protein is CASSLASGAGDGYTF.

The genes are TRBV29-1 and TRBJ2-1; D is unresolved. Germline-derived CDR1 and CDR2 are SQVTM and ANQGSEA. The CDR3 spans 14 residues. V was trimmed by 1 base and J by 5 bases, leaving 12 bases between them. CDR3 nucleotides: TGCAGCGTTGAAGGTCTAGGAAAAGACAATGAGCAGTTCTTC. Translation gives CSVEGLGKDNEQFF.

This clone was seen only once. V usage is TRBV18 and J usage is TRBJ1-1; 7 nucleotides match TRBD1. Trimming at V came to 3 bases and at J to 0 bases, leaving 7 bases not matched to a gene. CDR1 and CDR2 from the germline V gene are KGHSH and LQKENI. The CDR3 is 16 amino acids. CDR3: CASSPQSGQLNTEAFF. The CDR3, as DNA: TGTGCCAGCTCACCCCAATCGGGACAGCTGAACACTGAAGCTTTCTTT.

A single count supports this clone. This chain links TRBV7-2 with TRBJ2-2, with D unresolved. This CDR3 has 13 amino acids. The V gene's germline CDR1 is SGHTA and CDR2 FQGNSA. The V end was cut by 1 base, the J end by 8 bases, with 8 bases between. Here the CDR3 reads CASSLGSRGELFF. CDR3 bases: TGTGCCAGCAGCTTAGGCTCGAGGGGGGAGCTGTTTTTT.

The chain recombines TRBV7-9 with TRBJ1-2, with 9 bases that match TRBD1. CDR1 SEHNR and CDR2 FQNEAQ come from the germline V gene (reference sequence). This CDR3 is 15 amino acids long. J lost 8 bases, V lost 1 base, and 8 bases had no gene match. This CDR3 reads CASSLGSGQGEGYTF. The CDR3 DNA sequence: TGTGCCAGCAGCTTAGGGTCGGGACAGGGTGAAGGCTACACCTTC.

The chain employs TRBV5-1 and TRBJ1-2; TRBD1 agrees at 10 bases. Germline trimming cut 3 bases from V and 6 bases from J; bases unmatched to any gene: 8. This CDR3 has 15 residues. The germline V gene encodes CDR1 SGHRS and CDR2 YFSETQ. The DNA of the CDR3 is TGCGCCAGCAGCTCCCTCCCCGGGACAGGGGATGGCTACACCTTC. Amino acids: CASSSLPGTGDGYTF.

The chain combines TRBV5-5 with TRBJ2-1, with D tentatively TRBD1 or TRBD2 (5 bases each). Trimming stripped 3 bases from V and 2 bases from J, with 12 bases between. The CDR3 has 15 residues. Germline CDR1 SGHKS, CDR2 YYEKEE (reference sequence). As DNA, the CDR3 is TGTGCCAGCAGCTGGGACCCACTCACCTACAATGAGCAGTTCTTC. This gives the protein CASSWDPLTYNEQFF.

The V gene is TRBV6-1, the J gene TRBJ1-2; 9 bases are a match to TRBD1. Germline V gene data show CDR1 as MNHNS and CDR2 as SASEGT. This CDR3 contains 14 residues. V was clipped by 5 bases and J by 1 base; unmatched bases: 2. The CDR3 reads CASSPGQGNYGYTF. The CDR3 DNA reads TGTGCCAGCAGTCCGGGACAGGGTAACTATGGCTACACCTTC.

The V gene is TRBV14, the J gene TRBJ2-1; D unresolved. The CDR3 is made up of 15 amino acids. Germline V gene data show CDR1 as SGHDN and CDR2 as FVKESK. The V end was cut by 0 bases, the J end by 15 bases, with 21 bases between. Here the CDR3 reads CASSQDSTLRRAPFF. As DNA, the CDR3 is TGTGCCAGCAGCCAAGATTCCACATTAAGGAGAGCCCCGTTCTTC.